Shown below are 9 T cell receptor beta chains from a single sample sequenced in a study of T cell repertoires in cytomegalovirus infection. TCRdb ran MiXCR on the reads and lists one entry per CDR3 protein. This table has some 920,000 distinct CDR3 sequences, approximately 31% appearing once. Their antigens remain unidentified. The sequencing here drew on cultured CD8+ T cells from PBMCs, taken from culture after CMV antigen stimulation. The receptor source for this set is a human donor in good health (CMV status not recorded). Some clones in this sample may be carry-over from other donors' samples.

The CDR3 reads CASSYSKDRSRHEQYV. In DNA, the CDR3 is TGTGCCAGCAGTTACTCGAAGGACAGGAGTCGACACGAGCAGTACGTC. J is TRBJ2-7 and V is TRBV6-2 or TRBV6-3; 7 bases agree with TRBD1. This CDR3 contains 16 residues. Trimming removed 0 bases from V and 5 bases from J; junction bases left unmatched: 10. Looked up from germline, CDR1 is MNHEY and CDR2 is SVGEGT.

This clonotype was counted between two and nine times. The genes are TRBV7-9 and TRBJ2-1, with 8 bases identical to TRBD1. CDR3 size: 15 residues. Trimming cost V 5 bases and J 9 bases; bases outside gene matches: 12. Germline CDR1 is SEHNR and CDR2 is FQNEAQ (reference sequence). The CDR3 here is CASSRDRGSISEQFF. The DNA of the CDR3 is TGTGCCAGCAGCCGCGACAGGGGTAGTATAAGTGAGCAGTTCTTC. Full variable domain (remainder filled in from reference TRBV7-9 and TRBJ2-1): DTGVSQNPRHKITKRGQNVTFRCDPISEHNRLYWYRQTLGQGPEFLTYFQNEAQLEKSRLLSDRFSAERPKGSFSTLEIQRTEQGDSAMYLCASSRDRGSISEQFFGPGTRLTVL.

This clonotype has a count of ten or more. The chain uses TRBV7-2 and TRBJ2-5; TRBD2 is a possible D gene (6 bases). Trimming took 7 bases from V and 1 from J, leaving 13 bases between them. Germline V gene sequence: CDR1 SGHTA, CDR2 FQGNSA. This CDR3 has 14 residues. The CDR3 loop is CASTLEGLQETQYF. The CDR3 DNA is TGTGCCAGCACCTTGGAGGGACTCCAAGAGACCCAGTACTTC.

CDR3 amino acids: CASSYSEIGLTGSGTDTQYF. DNA for the CDR3: TGTGCCAGCAGTTACTCCGAGATCGGGTTAACAGGGTCCGGCACAGATACGCAGTATTTT. The chain uses TRBV6-5 and TRBJ2-3; tentatively, D is TRBD1 (6 bases). The CDR3 spans 20 residues. V shed 0 bases and J shed 1 base, with 23 bases lying between them. CDR1 is MNHEY, CDR2 SVGAGI, per germline.

This chain joins TRBV7-8 and TRBJ2-5; D possibly uses TRBD1 or TRBD2 (5 bases each). Germline V lookup: CDR1 SGHVS, CDR2 FQNEAQ. Between the trimmed V and J ends, which lost 4 bases and 3 bases, there was a span of 12 bases. This CDR3 is built from 14 residues. The CDR3 region is CASSSGPEEETQYF. The CDR3 DNA reads as TGTGCCAGCAGCTCGGGACCCGAGGAAGAGACCCAGTACTTC.

About this clonotype: Just one base apart from a much larger clone, this may be a read error. This chain links TRBV6-6 with TRBJ1-1; D is perhaps TRBD1 (5 bases). CDR1 and CDR2 from the germline V gene are MNHNY and SVGAGI (reference sequence). The CDR3 totals 13 residues. Between the trimmed V and J ends, which lost 2 bases and 3 bases, there was a span of 7 bases. CDR3 residues: CASSYGAHTEAFF. The CDR3 bases are TGTGCCAGCAGTTACGGGGCGCACACTGAAGCTTTCTTT.

Only a few counts were recorded for this clonotype. V usage is TRBV7-9 and J usage is TRBJ1-4; tentatively, D is TRBD1 (5 bases). Trimming removed 0 bases at V and 1 base at J, with 9 bases between. This CDR3 spans 16 amino acids. Germline V gene lookup returns CDR1 SEHNR and CDR2 FQNEAQ (reference sequence). This chain's CDR3 is CASSLARGETNEKLFF. CDR3 in DNA: TGTGCCAGCAGCTTAGCGCGAGGGGAAACTAATGAAAAACTGTTTTTT. Filled out from reference TRBV7-9 and TRBJ1-4, the complete variable domain reads DTGVSQNPRHKITKRGQNVTFRCDPISEHNRLYWYRQTLGQGPEFLTYFQNEAQLEKSRLLSDRFSAERPKGSFSTLEIQRTEQGDSAMYLCASSLARGETNEKLFFGSGTQLSVL.

This clonotype was seen more than once but under ten times. The chain employs TRBV4-3 and TRBJ2-3; D gene uncertain. Trimming left V 0 bases short and J 3 bases short, with 4 bases between. The CDR3 is made up of 13 amino acids. The V gene's germline CDR1 is LGHNA and CDR2 YSLEER. CDR3: CASSQDVTDTQYF. The DNA of the CDR3 is TGCGCCAGCAGCCAAGATGTAACAGATACGCAGTATTTT.

The chain links TRBV7-2 to TRBJ1-2, with D perhaps TRBD1 (5 bases). V shed 4 bases and J shed 0 bases, with 9 bases lying between them. Germline V CDR1 and CDR2: SGHTA, FQGNSA. This CDR3 is 14 amino acids long. The CDR3 nucleotides read TGTGCCAGCAGCTCCAGGGACCCTAACTATGGCTACACCTTC. Its translation: CASSSRDPNYGYTF.